This record concerns one T cell receptor (beta chain) sequence. Its target antigen remains unknown. The sample holds no much larger clone one base away, and base qualities are not on file. The germline V gene provides CDR1 SGDLS and CDR2 YYNGEE. The V and J ends are trimmed by 0 bases and 3 bases, leaving 6 bases between them. The CDR3 contains 13 residues, cysteine and phenylalanine counted. The entry retains the CDR3 DNA only, 39 bases that are in frame from base 1. This sample is drawn from a study of T cell changes during pregnancy in multiple sclerosis (dated by TCRdb to 2018 to 2020). Looking at the study overall: In women with multiple sclerosis, the researchers looked at how the T cell repertoire shifted as pregnancy progressed.

Libraries were prepared through the immunoSEQ multiplex PCR assay. This immuneACCESS table, as held by TCRdb, lists in-frame sequences with V and J called but not all clones. Of the missing ones, under half trace to an unresolved V gene in checked studies; the others have no known cause. In all, the sample holds more than 90,000 clones, and around 90% of those were seen once. Around 3.1% of the sample goes to the ten largest clones. The sample here was peripheral blood, taken in the second trimester of pregnancy. The chain links TRBV9 with TRBJ1-1; the D gene assignment is ambiguous. The TCR comes from a female donor with multiple sclerosis, enrolled in a pregnancy study. The encoded CDR3 is CASSVAGDTEAFF. The DNA reads TGTGCCAGCAGCGTAGCCGGGGACACTGAAGCTTTCTTT.